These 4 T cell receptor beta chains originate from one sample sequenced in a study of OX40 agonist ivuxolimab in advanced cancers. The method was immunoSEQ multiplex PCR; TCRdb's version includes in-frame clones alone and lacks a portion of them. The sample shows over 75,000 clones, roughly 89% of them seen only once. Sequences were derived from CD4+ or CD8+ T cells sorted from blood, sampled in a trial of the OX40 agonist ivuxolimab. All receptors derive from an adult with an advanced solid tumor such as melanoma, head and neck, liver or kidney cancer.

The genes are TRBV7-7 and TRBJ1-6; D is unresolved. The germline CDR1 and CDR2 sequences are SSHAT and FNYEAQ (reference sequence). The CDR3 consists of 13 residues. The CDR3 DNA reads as TGTGCTAGCTCACTCGGAGGGAATTCACCCCTCCACTTT. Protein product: CASSLGGNSPLHF. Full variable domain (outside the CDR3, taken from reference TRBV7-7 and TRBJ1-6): GAGVSQSPRYKVTKRGQDVTLRCDPISSHATLYWYQQALGQGPEFLTYFNYEAQPDKSGLPSDRFSAERPEGSISTLTIQRTEQRDSAMYRCASSLGGNSPLHFGNGTRLTVT.

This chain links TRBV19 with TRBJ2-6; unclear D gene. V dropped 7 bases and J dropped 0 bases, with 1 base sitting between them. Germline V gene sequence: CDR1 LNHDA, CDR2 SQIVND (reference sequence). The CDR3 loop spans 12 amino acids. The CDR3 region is CASNSGANVLTF. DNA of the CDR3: TGTGCCAGTAACTCTGGGGCCAACGTCCTGACTTTC.

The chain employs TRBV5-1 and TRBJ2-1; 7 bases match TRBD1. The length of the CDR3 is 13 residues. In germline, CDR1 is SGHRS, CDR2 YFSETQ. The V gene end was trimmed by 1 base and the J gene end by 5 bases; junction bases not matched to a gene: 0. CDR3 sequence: CASSLTGDNEQFF. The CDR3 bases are TGCGCCAGCAGCTTGACAGGGGACAATGAGCAGTTCTTC.

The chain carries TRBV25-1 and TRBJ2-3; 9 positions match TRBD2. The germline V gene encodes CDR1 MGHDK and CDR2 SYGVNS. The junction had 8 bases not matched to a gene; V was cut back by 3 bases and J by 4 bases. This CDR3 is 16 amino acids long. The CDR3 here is CASSDRVAGVSDTQYF. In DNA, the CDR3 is TGTGCCAGCAGTGATAGGGTAGCGGGGGTCTCAGATACGCAGTATTTT.